A single sample gave rise to the 7 T cell receptor beta chains below, sequenced in a study of spatial heterogeneity in lung cancer. MiXCR was run by TCRdb on the 5' RACE reads, yielding one entry per CDR3 protein. The sample yields around 9,700 distinct CDR3 sequences, about 6% seen once. Indicated time point: sample taken at primary tumor resection. This specimen was PBMCs, taken at surgery. The receptor set was obtained from a male donor with early-stage non-small cell lung cancer.

A note on this clonotype: At one end the junction does not follow the germline gene, possibly because of a read error. The chain links TRBV7-7 to TRBJ2-5; perhaps TRBD2 as D (6 bases). The CDR3 contains 14 residues. CDR1 and CDR2 from the germline V gene are SSHAT and FNYEAQ (reference sequence). The CDR3 here is CASSLGGSQETQYF. CDR3 DNA: TGTGCTAGCAGCTTAGGAGGGAGCCAAGAGACCCAGTACTTC.

In this sample, this clonotype turned up many times. The chain has TRBV5-1 and TRBJ2-1; 11 bases align to TRBD2. This CDR3 contains 15 residues. J was trimmed by 8 bases and V by 4 bases; bases with no gene match: 8. Germline V CDR1 and CDR2: SGHRS, YFSETQ. DNA for the CDR3: TGCGCCAGCAGCCCACTAGCGGGAGCGGTGGATGAGCAGTTCTTC. Amino acids: CASSPLAGAVDEQFF. Based on the CDR3 plus reference TRBV5-1 and TRBJ2-1, the full variable domain is KAGVTQTPRYLIKTRGQQVTLSCSPISGHRSVSWYQQTPGQGLQFLFEYFSETQRNKGNFPGRFSGRQFSNSRSEMNVSTLELGDSALYLCASSPLAGAVDEQFFGPGTRLTVL.

This clonotype appeared many times. This rearrangement joins TRBV6-5 to TRBJ1-5, with D possibly TRBD1 on 6 matching bases. The CDR3 totals 15 residues. The V gene's germline CDR1 is MNHEY and CDR2 SVGAGI. V shed 6 bases and J shed 3 bases, with 15 bases lying between them. The CDR3 spells CASRPAAGDNQPQHF. The CDR3 DNA sequence: TGTGCCAGCAGACCGGCGGCAGGGGACAATCAGCCCCAGCATTTT.

Sample share makes this clonotype medium-sized. The chain links TRBV10-3 to TRBJ2-7, with D tentatively TRBD2 (6 bases). Trimming took off 0 bases at V and 4 bases at J, with 10 bases between the two ends. Per the germline V gene, CDR1 is ENHRY and CDR2 is SYGVKD. The CDR3 has 14 residues. CDR3 residues: CAISESIAEYEQYF. The CDR3 nucleotides are TGTGCCATCAGTGAGTCGATAGCGGAGTACGAGCAGTACTTC.

In its sample, this clonotype ranks as medium-sized. The rearrangement links TRBV4-2 to TRBJ1-2; no definite D call. Looked up from germline, CDR1 is LGHNA and CDR2 is YNFKEQ. Trimming took off 1 base at V and 0 bases at J, with 9 bases between the two ends. This CDR3 contains 15 residues. Here the CDR3 reads CASSQAGLTNYGYTF. CDR3 sequence (DNA): TGTGCCAGCAGCCAAGCCGGACTTACTAACTATGGCTACACCTTC.

The chain employs TRBV12-3 or TRBV12-4 and TRBJ2-3; 11 bases match TRBD2. V was clipped by 6 bases and J by 0 bases; unmatched bases: 2. This CDR3 contains 15 residues. The CDR3 here is CASRRTSGSTDTQYF. The CDR3 DNA reads as TGTGCCAGCAGACGGACTAGCGGGAGCACAGATACGCAGTATTTT.

This clonotype came up many times. The V call is TRBV23-1, the J call TRBJ2-5, with unresolved D. TRBV23-1 qualifies as an ORF whose function is uncertain. Trimming shortened V by 0 bases and J by 4 bases, and 18 bases separated the two germline ends. CDR3 size: 17 residues. The DNA for the CDR3 is TGCGCCAGCAGTCAATCGAGTCCCCAAAGTTATGCAGAGACCCAGTACTTC. Translating gives CASSQSSPQSYAETQYF.